These T cell receptor beta chains were read from a single sample in a study of T cell repertoires in cytomegalovirus infection. Their recognized antigens are unknown. TCRdb redid the calling of the reads with MiXCR, one entry per CDR3 protein. There are 370,000 or so distinct CDR3 sequences in the sample; about 32% occur only once, and roughly 13% lies in the top ten. This specimen was cultured PBMCs, taken from culture after CMV antigen stimulation. Every receptor here comes from a human donor in good health (CMV status not recorded). Some clones in this sample may be carry-over from other donors' samples. CDR3s include the opening cysteine and the closing phenylalanine or tryptophan. D genes are given only for firm matches. Only part of the rows carry a size: once, few, many, or a class if the clone is expanded.

CDR3: CASSQLTYGYTF
DNA: TGTGCCAGCAGCCAGCTTACATATGGCTACACCTTC
size: many
D: NA
V: TRBV7-2
J: TRBJ1-2

CDR3: CASSIDPGSGANVLTF
DNA: TGTGCCAGTAGTATAGACCCGGGCTCTGGGGCCAACGTCCTGACTTTC
size: few
D: NA
V: TRBV19
J: TRBJ2-6

CDR3: CASSLGPKAEQFF
DNA: TGTGCCAGCAGCTTAGGGCCTAAAGCTGAGCAGTTCTTC
size: NA
D: NA
V: TRBV7-9
J: TRBJ2-1

CDR3: CASSYSLAGAPEQFF
DNA: TGTGCCAGCAGTTATTCCCTAGCGGGAGCCCCCGAGCAGTTCTTC
size: NA
D: TRBD2
V: TRBV6-8
J: TRBJ2-1

CDR3: CASTPRDRTEAFF
DNA: TGTGCCAGCACCCCCAGAGATCGGACTGAAGCTTTCTTT
size: NA
D: NA
V: TRBV11-1
J: TRBJ1-1

CDR3: CSAQEVASPLKEQFF
DNA: TGCAGTGCCCAAGAGGTGGCGAGCCCTTTGAAGGAGCAGTTCTTC
size: NA
D: NA
V: TRBV20-1
J: TRBJ2-1

CDR3: CSAPRGGTEAFF
DNA: TGCAGTGCTCCTAGGGGGGGTACTGAAGCTTTCTTT
size: NA
D: NA
V: TRBV20-1
J: TRBJ1-1

CDR3: CASSLPTSGGGGGFSYNEQFF
DNA: TGTGCCAGCAGCTTACCGACTAGCGGGGGGGGGGGGGGCTTTTCCTACAATGAGCAGTTCTTC
size: NA
D: TRBD2
V: TRBV7-2
J: TRBJ2-1

CDR3: CASSFAGAGANVLTF
DNA: TGTGCCAGCAGTTTCGCGGGGGCTGGGGCCAACGTCCTGACTTTC
size: NA
D: TRBD2
V: TRBV12-3/TRBV12-4
J: TRBJ2-6

CDR3: CASLGVGGTGANVLTF
DNA: TGTGCCAGCCTAGGGGTAGGGGGGACCGGGGCCAACGTCCTGACTTTC
size: NA
D: NA
V: TRBV6-6
J: TRBJ2-6

CDR3: CSARDVGSEKLFF
DNA: TGCAGTGCTAGAGATGTGGGATCTGAAAAACTGTTTTTT
size: NA
D: NA
V: TRBV20-1
J: TRBJ1-4

CDR3: CASSYGSPGNTIYF
DNA: TGTGCCAGCAGTTACGGGAGTCCTGGAAACACCATATATTTT
size: NA
D: NA
V: TRBV6-6
J: TRBJ1-3

CDR3: CASSEQDWDGYTF
DNA: TGTGCCAGCAGTGAACAGGACTGGGATGGCTACACCTTC
size: many
D: NA
V: TRBV7-2
J: TRBJ1-2

CDR3: CASSLLAPGLAGEETQYF
DNA: TGTGCCAGCTCACTCTTAGCGCCGGGACTAGCGGGAGAAGAGACCCAGTACTTC
size: NA
D: TRBD2
V: TRBV18
J: TRBJ2-5

CDR3: CASSIGTDNYGYTF
DNA: TGTGCCAGTAGTATAGGGACAGACAACTATGGCTACACCTTC
size: few
D: NA
V: TRBV19
J: TRBJ1-2

CDR3: CASSPDPNQPQHF
DNA: TGTGCCAGCAGTCCGGACCCAAATCAGCCCCAGCATTTT
size: NA
D: NA
V: TRBV28
J: TRBJ1-5

CDR3: CASSYHLDTQYF
DNA: TGTGCCAGCAGTTACCACCTGGATACGCAGTATTTT
size: NA
D: NA
V: TRBV6-2/TRBV6-3
J: TRBJ2-3

CDR3: CASSFWTSGRRQETQYF
DNA: TGTGCCAGCAGCTTCTGGACTAGCGGGAGGAGGCAAGAGACCCAGTACTTC
size: NA
D: TRBD2
V: TRBV7-9
J: TRBJ2-5

CDR3: CASSIAPVTGELFF
DNA: TGTGCCAGTAGTATAGCACCCGTTACCGGGGAGCTGTTTTTT
size: few
D: NA
V: TRBV19
J: TRBJ2-2

CDR3: CASSSRQLPDTQYF
DNA: TGTGCCAGCAGCTCGCGACAGCTCCCAGATACGCAGTATTTT
size: NA
D: NA
V: TRBV7-9
J: TRBJ2-3

CDR3: CASSSGSPGNTIYF
DNA: TGTGCCAGCAGCTCGGGCAGTCCCGGAAACACCATATATTTT
size: many
D: NA
V: TRBV7-2
J: TRBJ1-3

CDR3: CAIADYPYNEQFF
DNA: TGTGCCATCGCGGACTACCCATACAATGAGCAGTTCTTC
size: NA
D: NA
V: TRBV10-3
J: TRBJ2-1

CDR3: CASSYVAGVGRGYTF
DNA: TGTGCCAGCAGTTACGTGGCAGGGGTGGGTCGTGGCTACACCTTC
size: NA
D: NA
V: TRBV6-5
J: TRBJ1-2

CDR3: CASSKHRDLSGELFF
DNA: TGTGCCAGCAGCAAGCACAGGGATCTTTCCGGGGAGCTGTTTTTT
size: NA
D: NA
V: TRBV7-2
J: TRBJ2-2

CDR3: CASSLGRDYEQYF
DNA: TGTGCCAGCAGCTTGGGACGGGACTACGAGCAGTACTTC
size: few
D: NA
V: TRBV12-3/TRBV12-4
J: TRBJ2-7

CDR3: CASRLTGQSMAFF
DNA: TGTGCCAGCAGGTTAACAGGGCAGAGTATGGCTTTCTTT
size: NA
D: NA
V: TRBV12-3/TRBV12-4
J: TRBJ1-1

CDR3: CASSPTGQGGLSNQPQHF
DNA: TGTGCCAGCAGCCCAACCGGACAGGGCGGTTTGAGCAATCAGCCCCAGCATTTT
size: few
D: TRBD1
V: TRBV7-2
J: TRBJ1-5

CDR3: CASSPTNRNTEAFF
DNA: TGTGCCAGCAGCCCCACTAACAGGAACACTGAAGCTTTCTTT
size: few
D: NA
V: TRBV7-9
J: TRBJ1-1

CDR3: CASSQGRWGQMNTEAFF
DNA: TGCGCCAGCAGCCAAGGGAGGTGGGGGCAGATGAACACTGAAGCTTTCTTT
size: NA
D: NA
V: TRBV4-1
J: TRBJ1-1

CDR3: CASSWAGTDNQPQHF
DNA: TGTGCCAGCAGTTGGGCCGGGACAGACAATCAGCCCCAGCATTTT
size: NA
D: TRBD1
V: TRBV27
J: TRBJ1-5

CDR3: CSASWRGSNQPQHF
DNA: TGCAGTGCTAGTTGGAGGGGAAGCAATCAGCCCCAGCATTTT
size: NA
D: NA
V: TRBV20-1
J: TRBJ1-5

CDR3: CASSPSGRASGNADTQYF
DNA: TGTGCCAGCAGCCCTAGTGGTAGGGCTAGCGGGAATGCAGATACGCAGTATTTT
size: NA
D: TRBD2
V: TRBV7-3
J: TRBJ2-3

CDR3: CASSQRNSPNEKLFF
DNA: TGCGCCAGCAGTCAACGTAACTCTCCGAATGAAAAACTGTTTTTT
size: NA
D: NA
V: TRBV23-1
J: TRBJ1-4

CDR3: CASSYSHLQETQYF
DNA: TGTGCCAGCAGTTACAGTCACCTCCAAGAGACCCAGTACTTC
size: NA
D: NA
V: TRBV6-5
J: TRBJ2-5

CDR3: CASSFAGYTGELFF
DNA: TGTGCCAGCAGTTTTGCGGGGTACACCGGGGAGCTGTTTTTT
size: NA
D: NA
V: TRBV28
J: TRBJ2-2

CDR3: CASSYSGRDTEAFF
DNA: TGTGCCAGCAGTTACTCTGGCAGAGACACTGAAGCTTTCTTT
size: many
D: NA
V: TRBV6-5
J: TRBJ1-1

CDR3: CASSLALAGSSYEQYF
DNA: TGTGCCAGCAGCTTAGCCTTAGCGGGATCGTCCTACGAGCAGTACTTC
size: NA
D: TRBD2
V: TRBV7-6
J: TRBJ2-7

CDR3: CSAPVGGSYNEQFF
DNA: TGCAGTGCCCCCGTAGGGGGCTCCTACAATGAGCAGTTCTTC
size: few
D: NA
V: TRBV20-1
J: TRBJ2-1

CDR3: CASRDGEGEQYF
DNA: TGTGCCAGCAGGGACGGAGAAGGAGAGCAGTACTTC
size: few
D: NA
V: TRBV6-1
J: TRBJ2-7

CDR3: CASSSRQGARQQFF
DNA: TGTGCCAGTAGTTCGCGACAGGGGGCCAGGCAGCAGTTCTTC
size: few
D: TRBD1
V: TRBV19
J: TRBJ2-1